The 16 T cell receptor beta chains below all came from one sample that was sequenced in a study of T-cell memory formation after mild COVID-19. TCRdb redid the calling of the 5' RACE reads with MiXCR, one entry per CDR3 protein. The data show about 270,000 distinct CDR3 sequences, approximately 18% seen once. The sample comprised PBMCs or a T cell subset sorted from them (not recorded which). These receptors all stem from a man aged 18 to 35 who had mild COVID-19 (a few samples of this study predate the infection). Cell type and time point are not known.

In regard to this clonotype: A junction end diverges from the germline sequence, so it may reflect a read error. The CDR3 DNA is TGTGCCAGCAGTTACCGGCAGGGCTGGATCTTT. Protein sequence: CASSYRQGWIF. The chain recombines TRBV6-5 with TRBJ1-1; D is possibly TRBD1 (5 bases). The length of the CDR3 is 11 residues. In germline, CDR1 is MNHEY, CDR2 SVGAGI.

This clonotype was detected a few times. The chain uses TRBV18 and TRBJ2-1, with TRBD1 identical over 7 bases. CDR1 KGHSH and CDR2 LQKENI come from the germline V gene. V lost 3 bases and J lost 5; bases outside the gene matches: 13. There are 17 residues in the CDR3. CDR3 nucleotide sequence: TGTGCCAGCTCACCCAACAGGGGCCCCCCGCCCGACAATGAGCAGTTCTTC. It translates to CASSPNRGPPPDNEQFF.

The rearrangement links TRBV20-1 to TRBJ1-1; tentatively, D is TRBD1 (6 bases). V lost 3 bases and J 9 bases, leaving 17 bases between the germline ends. CDR1 is DFQATT and CDR2 is SNEGSKA in the germline V gene (reference sequence). This CDR3 region has 13 residues. This CDR3 is CSARVRGAVKAFF. DNA for the CDR3: TGCAGTGCTAGGGTCCGGGGGGCCGTCAAAGCTTTCTTT.

The rearrangement links TRBV18 to TRBJ2-7; D is unresolved. The V end lost 6 bases, the J end lost 3 bases, and 18 bases lay between the germline ends. Germline V CDR1 and CDR2: KGHSH, LQKENI. The CDR3 consists of 15 residues. CDR3 DNA sequence: TGTGCCAGCTCTCCAAAACCAGGAACCTTCTACGAGCAGTACTTC. Translated, it gives CASSPKPGTFYEQYF.

The chain recombines TRBV7-2 with TRBJ2-7; D is unclear. The CDR3 covers 13 residues. The V gene lost 5 bases and the J gene lost 3 bases, with 11 bases spanning the gap. Per the germline V gene, CDR1 is SGHTA and CDR2 is FQGNSA. The chain's CDR3 is CASSLSLVYEQYV. The CDR3 bases are TGTGCCAGCAGCCTCTCCCTTGTCTACGAGCAGTACGTC.

The chain uses TRBV19 and TRBJ1-5, with D possibly matching TRBD1 (6 bases). V shed 7 bases and J shed 6 bases, with 22 bases lying between them. The CDR3 consists of 16 residues. Germline assignment: CDR1 LNHDA and CDR2 SQIVND (reference sequence). CDR3 in amino acids: CASTKKRTGSGQPQHF. The CDR3 bases are TGTGCCAGTACCAAGAAACGAACAGGGTCCGGTCAGCCCCAGCATTTT.

This clonotype was detected only a few times. The J gene is TRBJ2-1, the V gene TRBV7-9; a weak D match, TRBD2 (5 bases). Germline values: CDR1 SEHNR, CDR2 FQNEAQ (reference sequence). V shed 2 bases and J shed 4 bases, with 9 bases lying between them. The CDR3 sequence is 14 residues long. The CDR3 sequence: CASSLLDWYNEQFF. CDR3 coding DNA: TGTGCCAGCAGCTTACTGGACTGGTACAATGAGCAGTTCTTC.

The rearrangement joins TRBV4-2 to TRBJ2-1, with 12 bases aligning to TRBD2. This CDR3 region has 15 residues. V lost 1 base to trimming and J lost 9 bases; unmatched junction nucleotides: 4. CDR1 is LGHNA and CDR2 is YNFKEQ in the germline V gene. The CDR3: CASSQGLAGGLEQFF. CDR3 DNA: TGTGCCAGCAGCCAAGGGCTAGCGGGGGGGCTTGAGCAGTTCTTC.

This clonotype has a handful of counts. The chain combines TRBV5-1 with TRBJ2-2; a possible D gene is TRBD1 (7 bases). The CDR3 consists of 15 residues. With 2 bases removed from V and 4 bases from J, the gap between germline ends came to 12 bases. Germline assignment: CDR1 SGHRS and CDR2 YFSETQ. CDR3: CASSFQGGSTGELFF. Here the CDR3 DNA reads TGCGCCAGCAGCTTTCAGGGGGGCAGCACCGGGGAGCTGTTTTTT.

This clonotype was observed at least ten times. The chain joins TRBV7-2 to TRBJ2-5; D possibly uses TRBD1 or TRBD2 (6 bases each). The V end was cut by 3 bases, the J end by 2 bases, with 16 bases between. Germline CDR1 reads SGHTA; CDR2 reads FQGNSA. This CDR3 contains 16 residues. CDR3 in amino acids: CASSFNGGRKQETQYF. The CDR3 DNA reads as TGTGCCAGCAGCTTTAATGGGGGGCGGAAACAAGAGACCCAGTACTTC.

This clonotype occurred a few times. The rearrangement uses TRBV7-2 and TRBJ1-4; D gene ambiguous. With 3 bases removed from V and 4 bases from J, the gap between germline ends came to 9 bases. The CDR3 sequence is 14 residues long. Germline CDR1 reads SGHTA; CDR2 reads FQGNSA. This chain's CDR3 is CASSFAGINEKLFF. CDR3 DNA sequence: TGTGCCAGCAGCTTCGCCGGGATTAATGAAAAACTGTTTTTT.

The chain combines TRBV7-9 with TRBJ2-1; D remains unclear. The ends were cut back, 2 bases at V and 6 bases at J, with 11 bases in the middle. Per germline, CDR1 SEHNR and CDR2 FQNEAQ (reference sequence). This CDR3 region has 14 residues. CDR3 region: CASSLLRRSNEQFF. In nucleotides, the CDR3 is TGTGCCAGCAGCTTACTCCGCCGCAGCAATGAGCAGTTCTTC.

This clonotype has more than one count but fewer than ten. This CDR3 is CATSEDNRPGELFF. The CDR3 DNA reads as TGTGCCACCAGTGAGGATAACAGGCCCGGGGAGCTGTTTTTT. The chain couples TRBV24-1 to TRBJ2-2; weak D call: TRBD1 (5 bases). V was pared by 4 bases and J by 6 bases, with 11 bases between. This CDR3 region has 14 residues. Germline CDR1 reads KGHDR; CDR2 reads SFDVKD.

The chain couples TRBV6-5 to TRBJ1-1; D is undetermined. CDR3 length: 15 amino acids. CDR1 is MNHEY, CDR2 SVGAGI, per germline. Trimming took 0 bases from V and 1 from J, leaving 9 bases between them. The CDR3 here is CASSYSIVENTEAFF. The CDR3 coding sequence is TGTGCCAGCAGTTACTCGATAGTTGAGAACACTGAAGCTTTCTTT.

This chain links TRBV4-1 with TRBJ2-1, with TRBD2 as a possible D gene (6 bases). Deletions cut 0 bases from V and 13 bases from J, with 19 bases between. From germline, CDR1 is MGHRA and CDR2 YSYEKL. The length of the CDR3 is 15 residues. Written as DNA, the CDR3 is TGCGCCAGCAGCCAAGATTCCGGGAGTACAGTATCCCAGTTCTTC. Translating gives CASSQDSGSTVSQFF.

The chain combines TRBV29-1 with TRBJ1-2; D is unresolved. V was trimmed by 7 bases and J by 4 bases, leaving 10 bases between them. This CDR3 is 11 amino acids long. CDR1 is SQVTM, CDR2 ANQGSEA, per germline. The CDR3 is CSGYTTYGYTF. CDR3 in DNA: TGCAGCGGGTACACAACCTATGGCTACACCTTC.